This T cell receptor beta chain emerged from a study of identical twins. This CDR3 has 15 residues. The germline gives CDR1 SGHRS, CDR2 YFSETQ. Trimming removed 0 bases from V and 4 bases from J; junction bases left unmatched: 4. TCRdb processed the 5' RACE reads anew with MiXCR; each CDR3 protein has one entry. The data contain around 480,000 distinct CDR3 sequences, roughly an eighth of them seen just once; the ten biggest clones take up about 0.97%. This clonotype was picked up many times. The same specimen was also included in a second study, on yellow fever vaccine responses in identical twins.

The sequencing sample was made of CD4+ T cells sorted from blood. The chain couples TRBV5-1 to TRBJ2-1, with 7 bases matching TRBD1. The source is a woman between 18 and 29 years old in good health. CDR3 residues: CASSLGDREYNEQFF. In nucleotides, the CDR3 is TGCGCCAGCAGCTTGGGGGACAGAGAATACAATGAGCAGTTCTTC.